The subject of this entry is one T cell receptor (beta chain). Being one base from a much bigger clone, this may be a read error. Regions amplified from RNA transcripts were the TCR beta CDR3 regions. TCR CDR3 regions were first amplified by RT-PCR with HTBI primers. TCRdb redid the calling of the multiplex PCR reads with MiXCR, one entry per CDR3 protein. The sample has 300,000 to 500,000 distinct CDR3 sequences, about 15% seen once; the top ten hold around a third. This sample stems from a study of T cells in Graves' hyperthyroidism and ophthalmopathy. CDR3 length: 13 amino acids. Per germline, CDR1 SGHRS and CDR2 YFSETQ. V was cut by 0 bases and J by 6 bases, with 7 bases left in between.

This receptor was obtained from a woman aged 25-40 years with Graves' hyperthyroidism. The genes are TRBV5-1 and TRBJ1-5, with a weak D call TRBD1 (6 bases). Sequences were obtained from blood. The DNA of the CDR3 is TGCGCCAGCAGCTTGGAGGGGGTTCAGCCCCAGCATTTT. Translation: CASSLEGVQPQHF. Full variable domain (rest looked up from reference TRBV5-1 and TRBJ1-5): KAGVTQTPRYLIKTRGQQVTLSCSPISGHRSVSWYQQTPGQGLQFLFEYFSETQRNKGNFPGRFSGRQFSNSRSEMNVSTLELGDSALYLCASSLEGVQPQHFGDGTRLSIL.